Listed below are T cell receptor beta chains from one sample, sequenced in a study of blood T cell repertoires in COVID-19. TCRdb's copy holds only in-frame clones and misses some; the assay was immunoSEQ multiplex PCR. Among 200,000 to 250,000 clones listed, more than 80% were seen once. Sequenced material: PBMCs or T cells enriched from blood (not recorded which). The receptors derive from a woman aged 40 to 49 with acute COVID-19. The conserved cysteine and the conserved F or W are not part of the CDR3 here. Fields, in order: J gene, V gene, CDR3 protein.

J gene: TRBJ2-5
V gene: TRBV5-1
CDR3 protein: ASQRQAGDQETQY

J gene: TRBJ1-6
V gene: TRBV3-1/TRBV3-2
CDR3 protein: ASSLRDSNSPLH

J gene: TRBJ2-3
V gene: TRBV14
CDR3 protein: ASSPWLQGGSTDTQY

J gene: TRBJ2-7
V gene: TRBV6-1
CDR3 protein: ASSEEGWGRYEQY

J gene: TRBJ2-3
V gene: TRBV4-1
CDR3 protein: ASSQDRVLSADTQY

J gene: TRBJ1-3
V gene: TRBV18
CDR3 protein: ASSPQGSGNTIY

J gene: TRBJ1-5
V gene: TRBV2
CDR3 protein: ASSTRGIQPQH

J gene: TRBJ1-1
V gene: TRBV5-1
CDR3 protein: ASSWTGGHNTEAF

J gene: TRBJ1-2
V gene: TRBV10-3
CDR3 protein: AISVYRDNYGYT

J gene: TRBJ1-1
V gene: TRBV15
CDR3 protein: ATSDPGQMNTEAF

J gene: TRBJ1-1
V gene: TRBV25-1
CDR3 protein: ASSESTGGLGKTEAF

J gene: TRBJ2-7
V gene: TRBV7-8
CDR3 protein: ASSLLRGSYEQY

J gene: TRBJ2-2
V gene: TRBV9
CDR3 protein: ASSVTITGELF

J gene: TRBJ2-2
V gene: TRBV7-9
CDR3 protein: ASSLEGNGELF

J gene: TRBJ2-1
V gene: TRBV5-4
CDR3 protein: ASSLAGEQF

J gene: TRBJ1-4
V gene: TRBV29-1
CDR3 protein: SARSNEKLF